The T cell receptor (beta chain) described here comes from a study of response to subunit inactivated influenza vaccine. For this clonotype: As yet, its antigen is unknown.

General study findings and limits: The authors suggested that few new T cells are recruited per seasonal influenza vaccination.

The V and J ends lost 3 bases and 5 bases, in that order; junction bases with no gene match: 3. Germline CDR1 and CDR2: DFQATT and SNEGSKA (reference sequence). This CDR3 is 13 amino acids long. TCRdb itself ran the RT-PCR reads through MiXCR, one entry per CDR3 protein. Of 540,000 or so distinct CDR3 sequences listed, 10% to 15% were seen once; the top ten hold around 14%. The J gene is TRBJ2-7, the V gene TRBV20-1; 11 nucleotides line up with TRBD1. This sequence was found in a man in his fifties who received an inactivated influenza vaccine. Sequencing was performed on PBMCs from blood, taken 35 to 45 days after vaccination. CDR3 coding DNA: TGCAGTGCTAGGGGACAGGGGGTCCACGAGCAGTACTTC. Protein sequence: CSARGQGVHEQYF.